These 25 T cell receptor beta chains came from one sample sequenced in a study of blood T cell repertoires in COVID-19. The data were produced by immunoSEQ multiplex PCR, yet TCRdb's version contains in-frame clones alone and is incomplete. There are about 200,000 clones in the sample; about 85% occur only once, and approximately 18% lies in the top ten. Sequenced input: PBMCs or T cells enriched from blood (not recorded which). These receptors were obtained from a man aged 35 to 55 who had recovered from COVID-19.

J is TRBJ2-1 and V is TRBV5-1; 9 nucleotides align to TRBD1. The CDR3 is 15 amino acids. Losses at the gene ends were 2 bases for V and 4 bases for J; bases not matched to a gene: 4. Germline-derived CDR1 and CDR2 are SGHRS and YFSETQ. As DNA, the CDR3 is TGCGCCAGCAGCTTACAGGGGGCGGGTTACAATGAGCAGTTCTTC. This sequence encodes CASSLQGAGYNEQFF.

This clone was seen a few times. This chain connects TRBV3-1 (or the pseudogene TRBV3-2) to TRBJ1-5; tentatively, D is TRBD1 (5 bases). The CDR3 is 13 residues long. The V and J ends lost 5 bases and 2 bases respectively, with 7 bases between them. Germline V lookup: CDR1 LGHDT, CDR2 YNNKEL (reference sequence). The CDR3 nucleotides read TGTGCCAGCAGCTCGACAGGCAATCAGCCCCAGCATTTT. It translates to CASSSTGNQPQHF.

V is TRBV9 and J is TRBJ2-2, with 11 bases matching TRBD2. J was trimmed by 3 bases and V by 3 bases; bases with no gene match: 4. CDR1 is SGDLS and CDR2 is YYNGEE in the germline V gene. This CDR3 region has 16 residues. The CDR3 coding sequence is TGTGCCAGCAGCGGTCCGGGACTAGCGGACACCGGGGAGCTGTTTTTT. It encodes CASSGPGLADTGELFF. The variable domain in full, completed from reference TRBV9 and TRBJ2-2, reads DSGVTQTPKHLITATGQRVTLRCSPRSGDLSVYWYQQSLDQGLQFLIQYYNGEERAKGNILERFSAQQFPDLHSELNLSSLELGDSALYFCASSGPGLADTGELFFGEGSRLTVL.

This chain connects TRBV19 to TRBJ2-2; 8 nucleotides line up with TRBD1. The V and J ends lost 9 bases and 7 bases, in that order; junction bases with no gene match: 13. This CDR3 has 15 amino acids. In germline, CDR1 is LNHDA, CDR2 SQIVND (reference sequence). CDR3 sequence: CASTRGRGLIGELFF. The CDR3 DNA reads as TGTGCCAGCACAAGGGGCAGGGGGCTGATCGGGGAGCTGTTTTTT.

The chain has TRBV4-1 and TRBJ2-3; D may be TRBD1 (5 bases). CDR1 and CDR2 (germline): MGHRA, YSYEKL. The CDR3 sequence is 15 residues long. V was cut by 0 bases and J by 0 bases, with 7 bases left in between. The CDR3 sequence: CASSQDRDSTDTQYF. In DNA, the CDR3 is TGCGCCAGCAGCCAAGACAGGGATAGCACAGATACGCAGTATTTT.

The chain has TRBV29-1 and TRBJ1-2, with TRBD1 matching 9 bases. This CDR3 contains 12 residues. Germline V lookup: CDR1 SQVTM, CDR2 ANQGSEA. The trim removed 1 base at V and 8 bases at J, leaving 2 bases unmatched. CDR3 region: CSVEGTGGGYTF. The CDR3 region has the DNA TGCAGCGTTGAAGGAACAGGGGGCGGCTACACCTTC.

The chain carries TRBV19 and TRBJ2-1; the match to TRBD2 covers 11 bases. V lost 5 bases and J lost 2; bases outside the gene matches: 5. Germline CDR1 and CDR2: LNHDA and SQIVND (reference sequence). CDR3 length equals 16 residues. CDR3 residues: CASSLSGRAPYNEQFF. The CDR3 DNA follows: TGTGCCAGTAGTCTTAGCGGGAGGGCCCCCTACAATGAGCAGTTCTTC. The whole variable domain, remainder taken from reference TRBV19 and TRBJ2-1, is DGGITQSPKYLFRKEGQNVTLSCEQNLNHDAMYWYRQDPGQGLRLIYYSQIVNDFQKGDIAEGYSVSREKKESFPLTVTSAQKNPTAFYLCASSLSGRAPYNEQFFGPGTRLTVL.

In nucleotides, the CDR3 is TGTGCCATCAGTAGGGGGATGAACACTGAAGCTTTCTTT. This gives the protein CAISRGMNTEAFF. The V call is TRBV10-3, the J call TRBJ1-1; D might be TRBD1 (6 bases). The CDR3 totals 13 residues. Germline V gives CDR1 ENHRY, CDR2 SYGVKD. Trimming removed 5 bases from V and 0 bases from J, with 7 bases in between.

This sequence joins TRBV3-1 (or the pseudogene TRBV3-2) and TRBJ2-7, with TRBD2 matching over 8 bases. Germline V gene data show CDR1 as LGHDT and CDR2 as YNNKEL (reference sequence). V was pared by 4 bases and J by 6 bases, with 11 bases of the junction left unmatched. The CDR3 is made up of 15 amino acids. The CDR3 protein is CASSPLRAGAGEQYF. DNA of the CDR3: TGTGCCAGCAGCCCCTTAAGAGCGGGAGCGGGCGAGCAGTACTTC.

J is TRBJ2-7 and V is TRBV14, with a tentative D call TRBD1 (5 bases). The CDR3 length is 16 residues. V lost 1 base and J lost 2, with 15 bases in between. Germline loops: CDR1 SGHDN, CDR2 FVKESK. CDR3 DNA: TGTGCCAGCAGCCAAGTTCCCTGGACATCGACCTACGAGCAGTACTTC. It yields the protein CASSQVPWTSTYEQYF. Drawing the rest from reference TRBV14 and TRBJ2-7, the complete variable domain is EAGVTQFPSHSVIEKGQTVTLRCDPISGHDNLYWYRRVMGKEIKFLLHFVKESKQDESGMPNNRFLAERTGGTYSTLKVQPAELEDSGVYFCASSQVPWTSTYEQYFGPGTRLTVT.

The gene calls are TRBV6-2 or TRBV6-3 and TRBJ1-3; D gene uncertain. Trimming took 4 bases from V and 0 from J, leaving 13 bases between them. CDR1 and CDR2 (germline): MNHEY, SVGEGT. This CDR3 is 16 amino acids long. This CDR3 reads CASSSATRNSGNTIYF. The CDR3 DNA sequence: TGTGCCAGCAGTTCGGCGACACGGAACTCTGGAAACACCATATATTTT.

The CDR3 DNA follows: TGTGCCAGCTCACCGAACCAGTTGATGGCCGGGGAGCTGTTTTTT. Its protein is CASSPNQLMAGELFF. V is TRBV18 and J is TRBJ2-2; no clear D gene. Trimming left V 3 bases short and J 6 bases short, with 14 bases between. CDR1 and CDR2 from the germline V gene are KGHSH and LQKENI. CDR3 length equals 15 residues.

J is TRBJ2-3 and V is TRBV5-1; perhaps TRBD2 as D (5 bases). In germline, CDR1 is SGHRS, CDR2 YFSETQ. V was clipped by 0 bases and J by 2 bases, with 13 bases between them. This CDR3 is 16 amino acids long. The CDR3 DNA is TGCGCCAGCAGCTTGGCGTCTAGCCGTCTCACAGATACGCAGTATTTT. Translation gives CASSLASSRLTDTQYF.

The rearrangement joins TRBV5-1 to TRBJ2-3, with a weak D call TRBD2 (5 bases). Germline V gene lookup returns CDR1 SGHRS and CDR2 YFSETQ. Deletions cut 0 bases from V and 4 bases from J, with 30 bases between. CDR3 length: 21 residues. DNA for the CDR3: TGCGCCAGCAGCTTGGCCTTATGGCTCTCTGAGGGCTATGTCAACCCAGATACGCAGTATTTT. Its translation is CASSLALWLSEGYVNPDTQYF.

The chain joins TRBV6-2 or TRBV6-3 to TRBJ1-2; 8 bases map to TRBD1. With 2 bases clipped from V and 4 bases from J, the junction kept 3 bases outside the gene matches. Germline V gives CDR1 MNHEY, CDR2 SVGEGT. This CDR3 has 14 residues. The CDR3 is CASSYRGQAYGYTF. The CDR3 coding sequence is TGTGCCAGCAGTTACCGGGGACAGGCCTATGGCTACACCTTC.

V usage is TRBV28 and J usage is TRBJ2-1; 11 nucleotides align to TRBD2. From germline, CDR1 is MDHEN and CDR2 SYDVKM. The CDR3 runs 15 residues. Unmatched junction bases numbered 3, after V lost 4 bases and J lost 4 bases. This CDR3 is CASSSRLAGYNEQFF. The DNA of the CDR3 is TGTGCCAGCAGTTCCAGACTAGCGGGGTACAATGAGCAGTTCTTC.

The chain links TRBV29-1 to TRBJ2-1; the D is unclear. Trimming cost V 0 bases and J 2 bases, with 8 bases left between them. The CDR3 is 14 residues long. From germline, CDR1 is SQVTM and CDR2 ANQGSEA. The CDR3 protein is CSVEESQTYNEQFF. The CDR3 DNA reads as TGCAGCGTTGAAGAGTCCCAGACCTACAATGAGCAGTTCTTC.

This chain links TRBV24-1 with TRBJ2-1; weak D call: TRBD2 (6 bases). The germline V and J ends were trimmed by 5 bases and 0 bases, with 16 bases remaining between them. CDR1 is KGHDR, CDR2 SFDVKD, per germline. The CDR3 is 17 residues long. DNA for the CDR3: TGTGCCACCAGTGGATTACGCGGGATCAACTCCTACAATGAGCAGTTCTTC. It translates to CATSGLRGINSYNEQFF.

This chain connects TRBV2 to TRBJ2-2, with 9 bases identical to TRBD1. V was clipped by 11 bases and J by 2 bases; unmatched bases: 6. This CDR3 has 14 residues. From germline, CDR1 is SNHLY and CDR2 FYNNEI. CDR3 sequence: CAGGGQGNTGELFF. In nucleotides, the CDR3 is TGTGCCGGAGGGGGACAGGGTAACACCGGGGAGCTGTTTTTT.

This chain joins TRBV18 and TRBJ2-1, with a possible D match to TRBD2 (6 bases). The V end lost 2 bases, the J end lost 0 bases, and 14 bases lay between the germline ends. Germline loops: CDR1 KGHSH, CDR2 LQKENI. The CDR3 runs to 17 residues. The CDR3 DNA is TGTGCCAGCTCACCATACGTGGGCGGGGCCTCCTACAATGAGCAGTTCTTC. Its translation is CASSPYVGGASYNEQFF.

This chain connects TRBV18 to TRBJ1-1; TRBD1 matches at 7 bases. Germline V gene sequence: CDR1 KGHSH, CDR2 LQKENI. J lost 3 bases, V lost 3 bases, and 7 bases had no gene match. This CDR3 has 15 residues. For the CDR3, the DNA is TGTGCCAGCTCACCGCTTGTGACAGGGCACACTGAAGCTTTCTTT. Translating gives CASSPLVTGHTEAFF.

CDR3: CASSLPRDSLGNEQFF. In DNA form, the CDR3 reads TGTGCCAGCAGCTTGCCCCGGGACAGCCTGGGGAATGAGCAGTTCTTC. The chain employs TRBV5-8 and TRBJ2-1; 7 bases line up with TRBD1. The CDR3 is made up of 16 amino acids. The ends lost 1 base at V and 7 bases at J; junction bases unmatched: 11. Germline values: CDR1 SGHTS, CDR2 YDEGEE.

This clone was found a few times. The chain combines TRBV28 with TRBJ1-5; 7 nucleotides align to TRBD1. With V trimmed by 2 bases and J by 6 bases, 4 bases remained unmatched. The CDR3 consists of 14 residues. The V gene's germline CDR1 is MDHEN and CDR2 SYDVKM. The CDR3 loop reads CASSLDRTGQPQHF. CDR3 in DNA: TGTGCCAGCAGTTTAGACAGGACAGGTCAGCCCCAGCATTTT.

The chain joins TRBV7-3 to TRBJ1-6; TRBD1 agrees at 7 bases. The CDR3 length is 13 residues. Germline-derived CDR1 and CDR2 are SGHTA and FQGTGA. V dropped 4 bases and J dropped 10; count of bases not matched to a gene: 4. The CDR3 DNA is TGTGCCAGCAGCTCACGACAGGGCTCACCCCTCCACTTT. It yields the protein CASSSRQGSPLHF.

V is TRBV13 and J is TRBJ2-7; 8 bases are shared with TRBD2. CDR3 length equals 19 residues. Germline CDR1 reads PRHDT; CDR2 reads FYEKMQ (reference sequence). The V gene end was trimmed by 3 bases and the J gene end by 2 bases; junction bases not matched to a gene: 18. CDR3 bases: TGTGCCAGCAGCTTCACCCCGCGGCGGACTAGCCCTGGAGCCTACGAGCAGTACTTC. It translates to CASSFTPRRTSPGAYEQYF.